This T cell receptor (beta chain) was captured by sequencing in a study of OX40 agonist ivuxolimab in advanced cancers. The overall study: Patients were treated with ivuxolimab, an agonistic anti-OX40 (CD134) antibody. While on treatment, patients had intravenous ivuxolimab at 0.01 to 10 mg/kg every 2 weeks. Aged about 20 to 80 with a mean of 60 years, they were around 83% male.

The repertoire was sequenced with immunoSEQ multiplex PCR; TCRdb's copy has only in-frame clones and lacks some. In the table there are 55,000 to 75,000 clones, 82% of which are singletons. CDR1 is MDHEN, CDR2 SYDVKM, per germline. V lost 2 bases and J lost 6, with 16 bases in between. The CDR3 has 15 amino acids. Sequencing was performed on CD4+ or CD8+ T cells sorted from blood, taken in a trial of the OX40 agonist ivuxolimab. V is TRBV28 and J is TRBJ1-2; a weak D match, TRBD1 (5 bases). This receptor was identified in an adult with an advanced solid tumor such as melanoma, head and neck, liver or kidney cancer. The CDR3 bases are TGTGCCAGCAGTTTAAGGGACCCAACCCGCCATGGCTACACCTTC. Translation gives CASSLRDPTRHGYTF.